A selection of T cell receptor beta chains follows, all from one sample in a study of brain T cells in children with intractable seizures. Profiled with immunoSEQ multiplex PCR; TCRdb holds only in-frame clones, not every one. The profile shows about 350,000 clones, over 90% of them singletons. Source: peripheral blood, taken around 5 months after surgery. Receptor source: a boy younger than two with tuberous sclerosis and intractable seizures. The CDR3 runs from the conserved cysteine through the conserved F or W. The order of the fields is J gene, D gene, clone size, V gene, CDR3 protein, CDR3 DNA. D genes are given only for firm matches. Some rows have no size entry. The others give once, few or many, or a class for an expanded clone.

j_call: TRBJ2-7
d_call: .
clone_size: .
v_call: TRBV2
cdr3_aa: CASRDRVSYEQYF
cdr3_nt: TGTGCCAGCAGGGACAGAGTCTCCTACGAGCAGTACTTC

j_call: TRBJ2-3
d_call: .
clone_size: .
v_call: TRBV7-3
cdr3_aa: CASSPQGYRTDTQYF
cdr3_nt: TGTGCCAGCAGCCCACAGGGATACCGGACAGATACGCAGTATTTT

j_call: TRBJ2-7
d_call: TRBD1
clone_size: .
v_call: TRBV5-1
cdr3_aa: CASSLGQGSHEQYF
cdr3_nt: TGCGCCAGCAGCTTGGGACAGGGGAGTCACGAGCAGTACTTC

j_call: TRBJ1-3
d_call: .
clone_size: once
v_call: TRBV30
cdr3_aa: CAWSWGLSGNTIYF
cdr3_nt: TGTGCCTGGAGCTGGGGTCTCTCTGGAAACACCATATATTTT

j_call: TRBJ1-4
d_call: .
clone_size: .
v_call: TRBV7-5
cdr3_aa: CARSLVLGNEKLFF
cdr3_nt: TGTGCCAGAAGCTTAGTCCTCGGTAATGAAAAACTGTTTTTT

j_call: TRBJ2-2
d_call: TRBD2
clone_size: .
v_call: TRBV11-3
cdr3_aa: CASSDSGGPNTGELFF
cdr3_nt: TGTGCCAGCAGCGATAGCGGGGGACCCAACACCGGGGAGCTGTTTTTT

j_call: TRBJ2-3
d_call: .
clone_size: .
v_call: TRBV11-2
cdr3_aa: CASSRELAGTDTQYF
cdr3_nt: TGTGCCAGCAGCCGAGAACTAGCTGGCACAGATACGCAGTATTTT

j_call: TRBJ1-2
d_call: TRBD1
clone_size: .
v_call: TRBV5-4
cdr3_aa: CASSLKGTDGYTF
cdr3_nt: TGTGCCAGCAGCTTGAAGGGGACAGATGGCTACACCTTC

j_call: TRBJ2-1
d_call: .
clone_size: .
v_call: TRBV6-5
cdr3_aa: CASSLLENEQFF
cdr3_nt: TGTGCCAGCAGTTTACTAGAGAATGAGCAGTTCTTC

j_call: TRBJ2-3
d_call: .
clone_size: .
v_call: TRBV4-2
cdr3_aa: CASSRSGSDTDTQYF
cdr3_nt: TGTGCCAGCAGTCGATCGGGGTCCGACACAGATACGCAGTATTTT

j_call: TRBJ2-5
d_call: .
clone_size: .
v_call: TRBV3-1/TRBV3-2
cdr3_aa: CASSKGGTVQETQYF
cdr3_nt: TGTGCCAGCAGCAAAGGGGGGACAGTCCAAGAGACCCAGTACTTC

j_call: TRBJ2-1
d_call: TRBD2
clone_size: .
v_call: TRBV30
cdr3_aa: CAWSGSGGGNEQFF
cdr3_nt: TGTGCCTGGAGCGGCAGCGGGGGGGGGAATGAGCAGTTCTTC

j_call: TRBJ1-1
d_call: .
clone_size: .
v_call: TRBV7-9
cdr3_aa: CASSLLGAEAFF
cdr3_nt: TGTGCCAGCAGCTTGCTTGGGGCTGAAGCTTTCTTT

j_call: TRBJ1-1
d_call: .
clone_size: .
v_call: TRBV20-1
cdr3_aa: CSASPAVNTEAFF
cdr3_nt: TGCAGTGCTAGTCCGGCCGTGAACACTGAAGCTTTCTTT

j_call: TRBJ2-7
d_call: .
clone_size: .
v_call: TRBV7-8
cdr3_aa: CASSLATVSSYEQYF
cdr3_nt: TGTGCCAGCAGCTTAGCGACGGTGAGCTCCTACGAGCAGTACTTC

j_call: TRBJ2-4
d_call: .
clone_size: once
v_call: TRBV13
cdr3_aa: CASSHSGGNQNIQYF
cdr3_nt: TGTGCCAGCAGCCACAGTGGGGGTAATCAAAACATTCAGTACTTC

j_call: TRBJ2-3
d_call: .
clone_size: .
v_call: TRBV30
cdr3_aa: CAWSSDSTTDTQYF
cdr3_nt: TGTGCCTGGAGTTCAGACTCAACTACAGATACGCAGTATTTT

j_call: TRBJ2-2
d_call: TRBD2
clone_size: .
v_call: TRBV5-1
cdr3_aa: CASSELAGANTGELFF
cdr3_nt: TGCGCCAGCAGCGAACTAGCGGGGGCGAACACCGGGGAGCTGTTTTTT

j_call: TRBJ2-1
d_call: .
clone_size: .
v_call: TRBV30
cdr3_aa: CAWSYYNEQFF
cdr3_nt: TGTGCCTGGAGTTATTACAATGAGCAGTTCTTC

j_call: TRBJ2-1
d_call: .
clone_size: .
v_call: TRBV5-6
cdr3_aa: CASSLGRLIRGIQFF
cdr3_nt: TGTGCCAGCAGCTTGGGCCGACTCATACGGGGGATTCAGTTCTTC

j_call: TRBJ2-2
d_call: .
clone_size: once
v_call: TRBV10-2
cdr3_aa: CASRNREIDTGELFF
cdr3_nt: TGCGCCAGCAGAAACCGGGAGATAGACACCGGGGAGCTGTTTTTT

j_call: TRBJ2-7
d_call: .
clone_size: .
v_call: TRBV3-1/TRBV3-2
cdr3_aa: CASSQAPQGSSYEQYF
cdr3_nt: TGTGCCAGCAGCCAAGCGCCGCAGGGGAGCTCCTACGAGCAGTACTTC